This TCR beta chain was identified during a study of shared clonotypes between healthy human individuals (dated by TCRdb to 2018 to 2021). About the full investigation: The cohort comprised a couple of women and a few men aged 18 to 49 years. For each donor, three plates each were used for CD4 naive and CD4 memory, two plates were used for CD8 naive, and one plate was used for CD8 memory. To estimate repertoire size and how much clonotypes are shared between individuals, the study performed deep sequencing of blood TCR repertoires from 4 to 6 healthy adults. Different laboratories and diverse techniques were used to prepare libraries and sequence TCR repertoires, to increase sequencing depth and limit assay-specific biases. Between about 0.9 and 10 billion PBMCs per donor were obtained by leukapheresis.

Points on this clone: The antigen it binds to is not known. Base qualities are not at hand, and no much larger clone is one base apart.

Overall study outcomes, separate from this receptor: Clonotypes shared by all four sorted-subset donors showed higher generation probabilities than non-shared clonotypes. Across a handful of donors, approximately 5% of naive CD4, approximately 3.6% of naive CD8, roughly 2.3% of memory CD4, and under 0.45% of memory CD8 clonotypes were shared. Even with the large sequencing depth, rarefaction of the sorted-subset datasets indicated that sequencing was incomplete. Because the study included only a small number of donors, the genetic and exposure-history diversity represented was limited. Pairwise subsampling led to the expectation that sequencing depth would affect the degree of clonotype sharing among donors. Only blood was sampled, and tissue TCR repertoires likely differ from those in blood. Naive subsets generally had larger estimated clonotype richness than memory subsets did.

TCR CDR3 regions were amplified from genomic DNA by multiplex PCR using the deep immunoSEQ assay. Genomic DNA extracted from each cell subset was distributed evenly over all wells of several immunoSEQ 96-well plates, and each plate served as one replicate. For sorted subsets, around 200 ng genomic DNA, equal to approximately 30,000 T cell genomes, was loaded into each replicate PCR. Purified libraries were quantified with a Qubit 3.0 fluorometer, sized on a Bioanalyzer 2100, and re-quantified with the KAPA Library Quantification kit. A separate single-read 150-cycle Illumina NextSeq 550 flow cell was used to sequence each immunoSEQ 96-well plate. On the study's bioinformatics: Because the immunoSEQ output included only junctional sequences and no quality scores, the filtering could not be the same as the filtering used for full-length reads. Sequences were annotated with PyIR, a Python wrapper for IgBLAST v1.9, and V/J genes and CDR3 were assigned using IMGT germline references. Any read was removed if the V/J assignment was weak (E-value above 1e-6), the CDR3 was missing, or the read contained stop codons, out-of-frame junctions, or ambiguous translated residues. V3J clonotypes were defined as sequences sharing the same inferred V gene, J gene, and CDR3 amino acid sequence. Percentage overlap between repertoires was computed as shared unique clonotypes divided by the size of the smaller repertoire. RTK rarefaction, the Chao1 estimator, and Recon v2.1 estimates of unobserved clonotypes were used to assess repertoire richness. For all TCRbeta clonotypes obtained by the gDNA method from several donors, generation probabilities were computed with OLGA. The table comes from immuneACCESS by way of TCRdb, which keeps in-frame sequences with V and J called. Part of the clones is missing from these tables; in studies checked, under half for an unresolved V gene and the rest for unknown reasons. D and trimming were read from the DNA, whereas the V and J calls and clone size are those reported in that table. This sample comprises more than 2 million clones, 85% to 95% of them detected only once. The top ten clonotypes cover more than 0.1% of the sample.

Donors were healthy HIV-negative adults with no recently reported acute infections or vaccinations. All donors were Caucasian adults living in Nashville, Tennessee, USA. CD4+ T cells were enriched by magnetic negative selection, after which naive cells were positively selected on CD45RA and the negative fraction was taken as the memory subset. After blood collection by leukapheresis, PBMCs were isolated using Ficoll-Histopaque density gradient centrifugation and then cryopreserved in the vapor phase of liquid nitrogen. Purity and quantity of every magnetically sorted T cell population were checked by analytical flow cytometry. Each sorted fraction had its genomic DNA isolated and then quantified by UV absorbance on a Nanodrop 2000c. Specimen: naive CD4+ T cells sorted from blood. The cell subset or site label of this sample denotes: CD45RA+ positively selected. The clonotype was recovered from a man younger than 35 in good health.

The nucleotide sequence is TGTGCCAGCAGCCTGGAGGGGCCCGGGGGGACCCAGTACTTC. The resulting protein is CASSLEGPGGTQYF. The rearrangement combines TRBV7-6 with TRBJ2-5; a tentative D match to TRBD2 spans 6 bases. The germline V gene supplies CDR1 SGHVS and CDR2 FNYEAQ. The CDR3 runs 14 amino acids, cysteine and phenylalanine included. Only the CDR3 part of the read is kept: 42 bases, read in frame from the first base. V loses 5 bases, J loses 7 bases, and the germline ends lie 17 bases apart.